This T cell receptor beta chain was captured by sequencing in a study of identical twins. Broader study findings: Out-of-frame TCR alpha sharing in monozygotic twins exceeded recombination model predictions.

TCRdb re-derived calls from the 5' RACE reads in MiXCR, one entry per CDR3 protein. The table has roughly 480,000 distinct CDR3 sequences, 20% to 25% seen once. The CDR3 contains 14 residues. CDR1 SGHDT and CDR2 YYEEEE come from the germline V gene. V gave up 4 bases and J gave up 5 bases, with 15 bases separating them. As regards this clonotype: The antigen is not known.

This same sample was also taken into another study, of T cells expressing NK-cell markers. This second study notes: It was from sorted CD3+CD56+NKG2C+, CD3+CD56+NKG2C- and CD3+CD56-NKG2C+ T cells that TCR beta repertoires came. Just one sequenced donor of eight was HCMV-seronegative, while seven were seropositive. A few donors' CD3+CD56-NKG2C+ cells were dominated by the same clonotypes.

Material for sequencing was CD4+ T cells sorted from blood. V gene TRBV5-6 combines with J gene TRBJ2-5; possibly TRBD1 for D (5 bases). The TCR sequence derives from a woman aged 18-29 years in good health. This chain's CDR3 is CASSPGSRWETQYF. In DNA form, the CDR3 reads TGTGCCAGCAGCCCAGGGTCCCGATGGGAGACCCAGTACTTC. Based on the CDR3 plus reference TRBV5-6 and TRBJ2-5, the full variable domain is DAGVTQSPTHLIKTRGQQVTLRCSPKSGHDTVSWYQQALGQGPQFIFQYYEEEERQRGNFPDRFSGHQFPNYSSELNVNALLLGDSALYLCASSPGSRWETQYFGPGTRLLVL.